This T cell receptor (beta chain) was recovered during a study of cytomegalovirus exposure and HLA in healthy donors (dated by TCRdb to 2016 to 2017). Concerning the study at large: A later analysis indicated that the 120 validation repertoires were generated on the platform also employed for the approximately 690 repertoires of the first cohort. The study was designed to test whether signatures of past pathogen exposure could be identified by cataloging public T cell receptors. Along with the approximately 650-subject first cohort, a separate validation cohort of over 90 different subjects was used. To predict cytomegalovirus infection status, the study combined high-throughput TCR immunosequencing, statistical association of individual TCRs with disease status, and machine learning. What the work shows at the level of the full study, not this receptor alone: In both the original and validation cohorts, the classifier was reported to diagnose cytomegalovirus status with high specificity and sensitivity. The study gave a list of roughly 150 TCR beta chains associated with cytomegalovirus. According to the authors, the approach could potentially be generalized to other disease states and immunological phenotypes. In vitro tests confirmed that three of the cytomegalovirus-associated TCR beta chains recognize cytomegalovirus antigens. A later analysis lacked HLA typing for the validation cohort, so it scored co-occurrence in that cohort across all 130 or so repertoires. Most TCR sequences were seen in very few donors, while some public TCRs were found in many individuals. Of the cluster scores, approximately 95% were above 0 in a later analysis, which found that TCRs clustered in the first cohort also tended to co-occur in the 120 or so validation repertoires.

The method behind the library was the immunoSEQ multiplex PCR assay. The study's processing was this. To diagnose cytomegalovirus status from the catalog of TCR beta chain sequences, a statistical classification framework was built. In its TCRdb copy, this immuneACCESS table keeps in-frame sequences only and misses some clones. Where compared with another copy, unresolved V genes explain less than half of these, and the others have no known cause. V, J and clone size reflect that table, while D and trimming were determined from the DNA. Here the sample has 150,000 or so clones; more than 80% occur a single time. The ten biggest clones cover around 6% of the sample. This clone was observed a handful of times. Its antigen is not yet known. No base qualities exist here, and no much larger clone lies one base off it. Separate from the approximately 700-subject first cohort, the validation cohort of over 90 subjects was the group to which the donors belonged.

Inclusive of the bounding cysteine and phenylalanine, the CDR3 is 13 residues long. CDR3 DNA only is kept here, 39 bases in frame from base 1. Taken from the germline V gene, the CDR1 and CDR2 loops are SNHLY and FYNNEI. V lost 5 bases and J lost 9 bases; the stretch between them is 17 bases long. The chain is assembled from TRBV2 and TRBJ2-7, with a tentative D gene TRBD2 over 5 matching bases. Material: PBMCs. This sequence originates from a woman aged 30 to 39 in good health and CMV-seropositive. The sequenced DNA: TGTGCCAGCAGTCCGGAGGCTCGGATATGGCAGTACTTC. The encoded protein is CASSPEARIWQYF.